This entry lists 20 T cell receptor beta chains sequenced from one sample in a study of blood T cell repertoires in COVID-19. Repertoires were generated with immunoSEQ multiplex PCR, while TCRdb's copy carries only in-frame clones and drops some. The sample lists about 87,000 clones, roughly 76% occurring once. The material sequenced was peripheral blood. Receptors originate from a woman older than 75 with active or convalescent COVID-19.

The rearrangement links TRBV7-9 to TRBJ2-5; a possible D gene is TRBD2 (5 bases). The CDR3 runs 15 residues. Trimming pared 4 bases from V and 2 bases from J, leaving 14 bases between. Per germline, CDR1 SEHNR and CDR2 FQNEAQ (reference sequence). The CDR3: CASSSWRTGQETQYF. CDR3 bases: TGTGCCAGCAGCTCCTGGAGGACGGGTCAAGAGACCCAGTACTTC.

The chain is built from TRBV4-2 and TRBJ2-1, with D unresolved. The germline gives CDR1 LGHNA, CDR2 YNFKEQ. The CDR3 extends over 15 amino acids. V lost 2 bases and J 0 bases, leaving 8 bases between the germline ends. The CDR3 DNA sequence: TGTGCCAGCAGCCAATACTCAAACTCCTACAATGAGCAGTTCTTC. It encodes CASSQYSNSYNEQFF.

The chain recombines TRBV19 with TRBJ2-1, with 11 nucleotides matching TRBD2. The CDR3 has 17 residues. Germline values: CDR1 LNHDA, CDR2 SQIVND (reference sequence). With 9 bases clipped from V and 2 bases from J, the junction kept 12 bases outside the gene matches. CDR3 in amino acids: CASTRIGSGGAYNEQFF. CDR3 DNA sequence: TGTGCCAGCACTCGGATAGGTAGCGGGGGGGCCTACAATGAGCAGTTCTTC.

The sample holds a few counts of this clone. The CDR3 loop is CASNFWAGQETQYF. The DNA for the CDR3 is TGTGCCAGCAATTTTTGGGCGGGTCAAGAGACCCAGTACTTC. This chain connects TRBV2 to TRBJ2-5; D possibly corresponds to TRBD2 (5 bases). V gave up 7 bases and J gave up 2 bases, with 14 bases separating them. Germline CDR1 is SNHLY and CDR2 is FYNNEI. The CDR3 extends over 14 amino acids.

The gene calls are TRBV2 and TRBJ1-5, with D maybe TRBD1 (5 bases). The CDR3 is 15 residues long. Germline CDR1 is SNHLY and CDR2 is FYNNEI. Trimming left V 1 base short and J 4 bases short, with 11 bases between. DNA of the CDR3: TGTGCCAGCAGTGAAGAGGCAGGGCCGAATCAGCCCCAGCATTTT. It translates to CASSEEAGPNQPQHF.

The V call is TRBV6-2 or TRBV6-3, the J call TRBJ1-5, with a tentative D call TRBD1 (6 bases). Germline V gene lookup returns CDR1 MNHEY and CDR2 SVGEGT. With 2 bases removed from V and 6 bases from J, the gap between germline ends came to 14 bases. The CDR3 is 15 residues long. The CDR3 nucleotides read TGTGCCAGCAGTTACGGTCCAGGGACAAGTCAGCCCCAGCATTTT. Protein: CASSYGPGTSQPQHF.

The chain employs TRBV5-1 and TRBJ1-2; 7 bases are a match to TRBD1. The CDR3 extends over 14 amino acids. The junction had 8 bases not matched to a gene; V was cut back by 3 bases and J by 6 bases. Germline V lookup: CDR1 SGHRS, CDR2 YFSETQ. The CDR3 protein is CASSSGQVTDGYTF. Written as DNA, the CDR3 is TGCGCCAGCAGCTCCGGACAGGTAACGGATGGCTACACCTTC. The full variable domain, its missing parts supplied by reference TRBV5-1 and TRBJ1-2, is KAGVTQTPRYLIKTRGQQVTLSCSPISGHRSVSWYQQTPGQGLQFLFEYFSETQRNKGNFPGRFSGRQFSNSRSEMNVSTLELGDSALYLCASSSGQVTDGYTFGSGTRLTVV.

This sequence joins TRBV2 and TRBJ1-4; tentative D call: TRBD1 (5 bases). Trimming removed 6 bases at V and 7 bases at J, with 12 bases between. Germline CDR1 and CDR2: SNHLY and FYNNEI. CDR3 length: 13 residues. The CDR3 here is CASSGPGGEKLFF. For the CDR3, the DNA is TGTGCCAGCAGCGGCCCGGGGGGTGAAAAACTGTTTTTT.

The V gene is TRBV7-2, the J gene TRBJ1-3; D uncertain. This CDR3 is 15 amino acids long. V was pared by 1 base and J by 0 bases, with 7 bases between. The germline gives CDR1 SGHTA, CDR2 FQGNSA. CDR3 in amino acids: CASSLDRLSGNTIYF. The CDR3 DNA follows: TGTGCCAGCAGCTTAGACCGACTCTCTGGAAACACCATATATTTT. Full variable domain (outside the CDR3, taken from reference TRBV7-2 and TRBJ1-3): GAGVSQSPSNKVTEKGKDVELRCDPISGHTALYWYRQSLGQGLEFLIYFQGNSAPDKSGLPSDRFSAERTGGSVSTLTIQRTQQEDSAVYLCASSLDRLSGNTIYFGEGSWLTVV.

The sample holds one count of this clone. The chain couples TRBV2 to TRBJ1-1; 9 bases match TRBD1. The CDR3 contains 15 residues. Per germline, CDR1 SNHLY and CDR2 FYNNEI. V shed 9 bases and J 0 bases; nucleotides not matched to a gene: 8. In DNA, the CDR3 is TGTGCCAGTCTCCTGGGGACAGGGTTGAACACTGAAGCTTTCTTT. Protein product: CASLLGTGLNTEAFF.

The chain joins TRBV9 to TRBJ2-1; 8 bases are shared with TRBD2. Germline V lookup: CDR1 SGDLS, CDR2 YYNGEE. The CDR3 runs to 15 residues. V lost 3 bases to trimming and J lost 8 bases; unmatched junction nucleotides: 10. The CDR3 is CASSGRLAPPDEQFF. As DNA, the CDR3 is TGTGCCAGCAGCGGAAGACTAGCGCCCCCCGATGAGCAGTTCTTC. The variable domain in full, with the rest retrieved from reference TRBV9 and TRBJ2-1, is DSGVTQTPKHLITATGQRVTLRCSPRSGDLSVYWYQQSLDQGLQFLIQYYNGEERAKGNILERFSAQQFPDLHSELNLSSLELGDSALYFCASSGRLAPPDEQFFGPGTRLTVL.

This chain links TRBV12-3 or TRBV12-4 with TRBJ1-2; TRBD1 is a possible D gene (6 bases). The CDR3 contains 13 residues. Trimming pared 5 bases from V and 2 bases from J, leaving 9 bases between. The CDR3, as DNA: TGTGCCAGCAGTCGTACAGGGAACTATGGCTACACCTTC. Amino acid sequence: CASSRTGNYGYTF.

This sequence joins TRBV4-1 and TRBJ2-3, with D perhaps matching TRBD1 (5 bases). V lost 6 bases and J 4 bases, leaving 20 bases between the germline ends. This CDR3 is 16 amino acids long. Germline V lookup: CDR1 MGHRA, CDR2 YSYEKL. CDR3 DNA sequence: TGCGCCAGCAGTTCCGGGCAGGGCTTTTCCCCAGATACGCAGTATTTT. Protein sequence: CASSSGQGFSPDTQYF.

The chain joins TRBV11-2 to TRBJ2-3; D may be TRBD2 (5 bases). The CDR3 totals 14 residues. Germline loops: CDR1 SGHAT, CDR2 FQNNGV. V was pared by 3 bases and J by 5 bases, with 12 bases between. The CDR3 region is CASSFVLGGDTQYF. The CDR3 region has the DNA TGTGCCAGCAGCTTCGTATTAGGAGGAGATACGCAGTATTTT.

J is TRBJ2-1 and V is TRBV5-6; 9 bases align to TRBD2. The V gene's germline CDR1 is SGHDT and CDR2 YYEEEE. V was clipped by 5 bases and J by 5 bases; unmatched bases: 14. The CDR3 is 17 residues long. The CDR3 nucleotides read TGTGCCAGCAGGTATCGGGGGCGGACTAGCGAGAACAATGAGCAGTTCTTC. Its protein is CASRYRGRTSENNEQFF.

This sequence joins TRBV9 and TRBJ2-1; 12 nucleotides match TRBD2. Losses at the gene ends were 4 bases for V and 4 bases for J; bases not matched to a gene: 3. The germline V gene has CDR1 SGDLS and CDR2 YYNGEE. This CDR3 region has 15 residues. The CDR3 DNA reads TGTGCCAGCAGCCCAACTAGCGGGAGGTACAATGAGCAGTTCTTC. As protein: CASSPTSGRYNEQFF. Variable domain in full (rest from reference TRBV9 and TRBJ2-1): DSGVTQTPKHLITATGQRVTLRCSPRSGDLSVYWYQQSLDQGLQFLIQYYNGEERAKGNILERFSAQQFPDLHSELNLSSLELGDSALYFCASSPTSGRYNEQFFGPGTRLTVL.

With regard to this clone: The sample carries other DNA sequences with the same CDR3. The chain recombines TRBV6-2 or TRBV6-3 with TRBJ1-4; D unresolved. The CDR3 spans 13 residues. The germline V gene encodes CDR1 MNHEY and CDR2 SVGEGT. Trimming shortened V by 5 bases and J by 5 bases, and 9 bases separated the two germline ends. The CDR3 region is CASSRQRNEKLFF. Written as DNA, the CDR3 is TGTGCCAGCAGTAGGCAGCGAAATGAAAAACTGTTTTTT.

Here the CDR3 DNA reads TGTGCCAGCAGTTACTTGGGACAGGATTGGAATGAGCAGTTCTTC. Its protein product is CASSYLGQDWNEQFF. The V call is TRBV6-5, the J call TRBJ2-1, with 8 bases identical to TRBD1. The V gene end was trimmed by 1 base and the J gene end by 7 bases; junction bases not matched to a gene: 6. Germline lookup yields CDR1 MNHEY and CDR2 SVGAGI. This CDR3 spans 15 amino acids.

This chain joins TRBV19 and TRBJ2-7, with 10 bases identical to TRBD2. The trim removed 4 bases at V and 5 bases at J, leaving 8 bases unmatched. The CDR3 sequence is 15 residues long. Per germline, CDR1 LNHDA and CDR2 SQIVND (reference sequence). CDR3 sequence: CASSRPSGSAHEQYF. Written as DNA, the CDR3 is TGTGCCAGTAGTAGACCTAGCGGGAGTGCCCACGAGCAGTACTTC.

The rearrangement joins TRBV28 to TRBJ2-1, with 10 bases that match TRBD2. Germline loops: CDR1 MDHEN, CDR2 SYDVKM. The CDR3 runs to 16 residues. Losses at the gene ends were 4 bases for V and 2 bases for J; bases not matched to a gene: 5. The CDR3 sequence is CASSSNGLAAYNEQFF. The CDR3 DNA sequence: TGTGCCAGCAGTTCCAACGGACTAGCGGCCTACAATGAGCAGTTCTTC.